The clone carrying this TCR beta chain showed up just a few times. Method: immunoSEQ multiplex PCR; TCRdb's copy keeps in-frame clones and lacks some. The data show 200,000 to 250,000 clones, with roughly 84% seen just once and less than 8% held by the top ten. The CDR3 totals 17 residues. Germline values: CDR1 MDHEN, CDR2 SYDVKM. The trim removed 6 bases at V and 0 bases at J, leaving 10 bases unmatched. The record originates from a study of blood T cell repertoires in COVID-19. The wider study: Donors in Cohort 3 who had recovered were those with two negative PCRs, healthcare professional clearance, or resolution of their symptoms.

The chain is built from TRBV28 and TRBJ1-5; 8 bases agree with TRBD1. Material for sequencing was PBMCs or T cells enriched from blood (not recorded which). This clonotype was obtained from a young man in a cohort exposed to, infected with or recovered from COVID-19 (not recorded which). CDR3 loop: CASSYDGTGDSNQPQHF. CDR3 sequence (DNA): TGTGCCAGCAGCTACGACGGGACAGGAGATAGCAATCAGCCCCAGCATTTT. Variable domain in full (rest from reference TRBV28 and TRBJ1-5): DVKVTQSSRYLVKRTGEKVFLECVQDMDHENMFWYRQDPGLGLRLIYFSYDVKMKEKGDIPEGYSVSREKKERFSLILESASTNQTSMYLCASSYDGTGDSNQPQHFGDGTRLSIL.